The 15 T cell receptor beta chains below were found in one sample sequenced in a study of blood T cell repertoires in COVID-19. TCRdb's table, derived via immunoSEQ multiplex PCR, lists solely in-frame clones and lacks some. The data hold over 130,000 clones, with approximately 84% observed a single time. The sequenced sample was PBMCs or T cells enriched from blood (not recorded which). The receptors were sampled from a man between 45 and 60 years old in a cohort exposed to, infected with or recovered from COVID-19 (not recorded which).

The chain recombines TRBV10-3 with TRBJ1-2, with D perhaps matching TRBD1 (5 bases). The CDR3 has 15 amino acids. The germline V gene encodes CDR1 ENHRY and CDR2 SYGVKD. V was trimmed by 5 bases and J by 2 bases, leaving 15 bases between them. The CDR3 reads CAISLLGGVNYGYTF. The CDR3 DNA reads TGTGCCATCAGTCTCCTGGGGGGGGTAAACTATGGCTACACCTTC.

The genes are TRBV12-3 or TRBV12-4 and TRBJ2-7; unclear D gene. The CDR3 spans 12 residues. V was clipped by 8 bases and J by 3 bases, with 11 bases between them. The CDR3 coding sequence is TGTGCCAGCTCCTGGGCCGTCTACGAGCAGTACTTC. Its translation is CASSWAVYEQYF.

The chain employs TRBV21-1 and TRBJ1-3. TRBV21-1 is a documented pseudogene. The CDR3 runs 16 residues. CDR3: CASRKNYPRSGNTIYF. The CDR3 DNA follows: TGTGCCAGCAGAAAGAACTACCCGCGCTCTGGAAACACCATATATTTT.

This clone appeared a few times. The chain is built from TRBV27 and TRBJ1-2, with D unclear. Germline CDR1 reads MNHEY; CDR2 reads SMNVEV (reference sequence). The CDR3 is made up of 15 amino acids. With 4 bases removed from V and 5 bases from J, the gap between germline ends came to 17 bases. CDR3 bases: TGTGCCAGCAGTTACCAGATGGGCGGAGGTTATGGCTACACCTTC. This translates into CASSYQMGGGYGYTF.

The chain recombines TRBV27 with TRBJ2-7; 11 nucleotides line up with TRBD1. This CDR3 comprises 15 residues. Trimming at V came to 4 bases and at J to 3 bases, leaving 5 bases not matched to a gene. Germline V CDR1 and CDR2: MNHEY, SMNVEV (reference sequence). Written as DNA, the CDR3 is TGTGCCAGCAGTTCCGGGACAGGGGGAAGCTACGAGCAGTACTTC. This codes for CASSSGTGGSYEQYF.

The CDR3 DNA is TGTGCCAGCAGCCGATCTAGCGGGGGGCCAACAGATACGCAGTATTTT. It specifies CASSRSSGGPTDTQYF. The V call is TRBV11-3, the J call TRBJ2-3; TRBD2 matches 11 bases. The CDR3 spans 16 residues. J was trimmed by 3 bases and V by 5 bases; bases with no gene match: 7. Germline-derived CDR1 and CDR2 are SGHNT and YENEEA.

The chain joins TRBV2 to TRBJ2-3; D unclear. Germline CDR1 and CDR2: SNHLY and FYNNEI. This CDR3 is 14 amino acids long. V lost 3 bases and J 4 bases, leaving 11 bases between the germline ends. CDR3 residues: CASSDDPGPDTQYF. The CDR3 coding sequence is TGTGCCAGCAGTGATGATCCAGGTCCAGATACGCAGTATTTT.

This chain uses TRBV12-5 with TRBJ1-1, with D unresolved. CDR1 and CDR2 (germline): LGHNT, FRNRAP. This CDR3 spans 13 amino acids. The germline V and J ends were trimmed by 7 bases and 1 base, with 10 bases remaining between them. The CDR3 protein is CASALRGNTEAFF. The DNA for the CDR3 is TGTGCTAGTGCTCTCCGGGGGAACACTGAAGCTTTCTTT. The full variable domain, its missing parts supplied by reference TRBV12-5 and TRBJ1-1, is DARVTQTPRHKVTEMGQEVTMRCQPILGHNTVFWYRQTMMQGLELLAYFRNRAPLDDSGMPKDRFSAEMPDATLATLKIQPSEPRDSAVYFCASALRGNTEAFFGQGTRLTVV.

The chain couples TRBV23-1 to TRBJ1-6, with D possibly TRBD1 on 5 matching bases. TRBV23-1 is an ORF for which the function is uncertain. V lost 0 bases and J lost 7, with 13 bases in between. This CDR3 is 16 amino acids long. CDR3 in amino acids: CASSQSTDTLNSPLHF. CDR3 bases: TGCGCCAGCAGTCAATCGACGGACACGTTAAATTCACCCCTCCACTTT.

Here the CDR3 reads CASSVRSGNDSPLHF. The DNA for the CDR3 is TGTGCCAGCAGCGTACGGTCAGGGAATGATTCACCCCTCCACTTT. The chain carries TRBV9 and TRBJ1-6; possibly TRBD1 for D (5 bases). Germline V gene data show CDR1 as SGDLS and CDR2 as YYNGEE. The CDR3 length is 15 residues. V lost 1 base and J lost 8, with 13 bases in between.

This chain connects TRBV5-1 to TRBJ1-1; 7 nucleotides align to TRBD1. The J segment lost 5 bases and the V segment lost 3 bases, leaving 1 base of the junction unmatched. The CDR3 runs to 12 residues. Germline V gene data show CDR1 as SGHRS and CDR2 as YFSETQ. The CDR3 here is CASSWGQTEAFF. CDR3 in DNA: TGCGCCAGCAGCTGGGGACAGACTGAAGCTTTCTTT.

The chain couples TRBV29-1 to TRBJ2-7, with 11 bases identical to TRBD2. Germline CDR1 and CDR2: SQVTM and ANQGSEA. With 6 bases clipped from V and 3 bases from J, the junction kept 4 bases outside the gene matches. The CDR3 loop spans 13 amino acids. The CDR3 sequence is CSVGGTSGYEQYF. In nucleotides, the CDR3 is TGCAGCGTCGGAGGGACTAGCGGCTACGAGCAGTACTTC.

The chain recombines TRBV19 with TRBJ1-2; no firm D call. There are 13 residues in the CDR3. Germline CDR1 LNHDA, CDR2 SQIVND (reference sequence). Trimming took off 3 bases at V and 5 bases at J, with 10 bases between the two ends. The CDR3: CASSIGSGYGYTF. The CDR3 DNA follows: TGTGCCAGTAGTATCGGATCGGGTTATGGCTACACCTTC.

The chain joins TRBV10-3 to TRBJ2-2, with D possibly being TRBD2 (6 bases). The CDR3 is 15 residues long. Trimming left V 8 bases short and J 1 base short, with 14 bases between. Germline CDR1 is ENHRY and CDR2 is SYGVKD. The CDR3 sequence: CAIGGSGLNTGELFF. In DNA form, the CDR3 reads TGTGCCATCGGGGGTAGCGGCCTGAACACCGGGGAGCTGTTTTTT.

The chain uses TRBV5-5 and TRBJ1-5, with 8 bases lining up with TRBD1. Germline V CDR1 and CDR2: SGHKS, YYEKEE (reference sequence). The CDR3 loop spans 14 amino acids. After removal of 1 base from V and 10 bases from J, the junction contained 7 bases not matched to a gene. As DNA, the CDR3 is TGTGCCAGCAGCTTGTACTGGACAGGGCCTCCCCAGCATTTT. It codes for CASSLYWTGPPQHF.